The entry below describes one T cell receptor (beta chain). The antigen is unknown. There are 15 residues in the CDR3. V lost 4 bases to trimming and J lost 0 bases; unmatched junction nucleotides: 5. Germline V gives CDR1 MNHEY, CDR2 SVGAGI. TCRdb independently ran MiXCR on the reads; one entry per CDR3 protein. The repertoire holds about 500,000 distinct CDR3 sequences, 33% seen once, with under 20% in the top ten. The data were taken from a study of T cell repertoires in cytomegalovirus infection. Study as a whole: CMV infection together with matching HLA type was indicated by public TCR beta signatures.

The study, taken as a whole, reports: Ex vivo, HLA-C-restricted CMV-specific TCR beta clonotypes prevailed over the rest of the response. Frequencies of public TCR beta families were cumulated, and this identified carriers of CMV plus the relevant HLA.

The chain carries TRBV6-5 and TRBJ1-1, with TRBD1 matching 7 bases. This specimen consisted of cultured PBMCs, obtained from culture after CMV antigen stimulation. This TCR was sampled from a human donor in good health (CMV status not recorded). Some clones in this sample may be carry-over from other donors' samples. CDR3 amino acids: CASSLGGQMNTEAFF. DNA for the CDR3: TGTGCCAGCAGTTTAGGGGGACAGATGAACACTGAAGCTTTCTTT.